The 2 T cell receptor beta chains in this list originate from one sample, sequenced in a study of blood T cell repertoires in COVID-19. TCRdb's table, derived via immunoSEQ multiplex PCR, lists solely in-frame clones and lacks some. Among some 350,000 clones listed, around 88% were seen once. Sequencing used peripheral blood. The receptors originated from a man aged 25 to 45 with active or convalescent COVID-19.

The V gene is TRBV30, the J gene TRBJ2-7; D possibly corresponds to TRBD2 (6 bases). V shed 5 bases and J shed 2 bases, with 10 bases lying between them. The CDR3 is 12 amino acids. Germline V gene data show CDR1 as GTSNPN and CDR2 as SVGIG (reference sequence). Here the CDR3 reads CAWEREPYEQYF. CDR3 bases: TGTGCCTGGGAACGGGAGCCCTACGAGCAGTACTTC. Together with reference TRBV30 and TRBJ2-7, the CDR3 gives the full variable domain: SQTIHQWPATLVQPVGSPLSLECTVEGTSNPNLYWYRQAAGRGLQLLFYSVGIGQISSEVPQNLSASRPQDRQFILSSKKLLLSDSGFYLCAWEREPYEQYFGPGTRLTVT.

Turning to this clone: One junction end disagrees with the germline gene, perhaps due to a read error. This sequence joins TRBV28 and TRBJ1-2; tentatively, D is TRBD1 (5 bases). CDR1 MDHEN and CDR2 SYDVKM come from the germline V gene. The length of the CDR3 is 12 residues. CDR3 amino acids: CASSSQGVLGSF. The CDR3 DNA follows: TGTGCCAGCAGTTCCCAGGGCGTCCTGGGATCCTTC.